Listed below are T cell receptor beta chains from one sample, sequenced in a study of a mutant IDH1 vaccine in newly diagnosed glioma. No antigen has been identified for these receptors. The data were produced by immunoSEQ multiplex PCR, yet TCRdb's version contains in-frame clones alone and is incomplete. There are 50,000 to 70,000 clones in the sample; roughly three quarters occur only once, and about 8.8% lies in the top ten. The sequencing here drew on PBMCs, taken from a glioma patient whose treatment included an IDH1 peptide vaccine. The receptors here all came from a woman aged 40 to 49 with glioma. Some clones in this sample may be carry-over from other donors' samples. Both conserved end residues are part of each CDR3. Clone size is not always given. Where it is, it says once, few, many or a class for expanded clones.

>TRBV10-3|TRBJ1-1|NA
CAISGQGSTYTEAFF
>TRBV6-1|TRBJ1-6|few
CASSEDPGSNSPLHF
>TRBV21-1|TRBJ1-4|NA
CASSKGAGRTNEKLFF
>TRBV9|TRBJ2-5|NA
CASSGRSGGIQETQYF
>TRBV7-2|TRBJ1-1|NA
CASSLGGVGGRAFF
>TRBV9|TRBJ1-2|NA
CASSVGVTPYGYTF
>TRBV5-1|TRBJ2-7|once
CASSLGPQDEQYF
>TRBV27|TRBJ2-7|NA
CASSLWGREQYF
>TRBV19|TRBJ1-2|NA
CASSIVRAGGYTF
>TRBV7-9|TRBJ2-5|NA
CASSPTGNLETQYF
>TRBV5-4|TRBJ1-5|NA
CASSLDRTVAQPQHF
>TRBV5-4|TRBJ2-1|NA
CASSTFSGNSLYNEQFF
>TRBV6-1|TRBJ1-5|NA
CASSEARTGGPIANYPQHF
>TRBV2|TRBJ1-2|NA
CASSPGYGYTF
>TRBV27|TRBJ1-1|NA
CASSYLGDPEAFF
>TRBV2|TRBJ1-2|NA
CASSEEGLLYGYTF
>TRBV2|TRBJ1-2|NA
CARFTGDYGYTF
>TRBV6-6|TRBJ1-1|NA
CASSTPQGRGTEAFF
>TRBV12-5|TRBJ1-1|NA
CASGFRGNLGTEAFF
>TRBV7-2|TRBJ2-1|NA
CASSPGLAGEQFF
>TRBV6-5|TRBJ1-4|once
CASSYLNEKLFF
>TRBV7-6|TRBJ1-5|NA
CASSFGQGINQPQHF
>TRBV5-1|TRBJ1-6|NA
CASSSLGANSPLHF
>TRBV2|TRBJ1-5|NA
CASSPNRDNQPQHF
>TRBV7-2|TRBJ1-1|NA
CASRRSRLNTEAFF
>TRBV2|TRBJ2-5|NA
CASRGLEETQYF
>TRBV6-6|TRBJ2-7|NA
CASSYSQATYEQYF
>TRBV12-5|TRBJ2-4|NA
CASGLVAGEANIQYF
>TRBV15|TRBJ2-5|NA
CATSITLRFEETQYF
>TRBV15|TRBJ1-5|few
CATSTGQYQPQHF
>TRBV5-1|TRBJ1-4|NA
CASSLTISATNEKLFF
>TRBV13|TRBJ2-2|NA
CASSFDSRLAGELFF
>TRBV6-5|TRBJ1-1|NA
CASTIQGGTEAFF
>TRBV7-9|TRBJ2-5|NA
CASSLARVQETQYF
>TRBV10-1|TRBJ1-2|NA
CASSPDRGPANYGYTF
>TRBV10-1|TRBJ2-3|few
CASSEGPPNTQYF
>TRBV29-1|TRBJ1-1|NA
CSVARGNTEAFF
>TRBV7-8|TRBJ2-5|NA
CASSLRPRETQYF
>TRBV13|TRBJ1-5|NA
CACKQGSNSNQPQHF
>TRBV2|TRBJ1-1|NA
CASKEGALNTEAFF
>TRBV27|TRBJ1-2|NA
CASSFKGTSGGYTF
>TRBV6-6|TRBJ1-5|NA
CASSPGRNSNQPQHF
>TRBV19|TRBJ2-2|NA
CASTLIPNTGELFF
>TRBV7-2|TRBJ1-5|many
CASSLVGQGSNQPQHF
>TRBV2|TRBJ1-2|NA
CASSGVRGPTYGYTF
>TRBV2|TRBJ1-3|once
CASTELFSGNTIYF
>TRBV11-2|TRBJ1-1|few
CASSPQQGAAFF
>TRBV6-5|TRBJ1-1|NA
CASSSPKKGDTEAFF
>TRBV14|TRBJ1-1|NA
CASSPGGTEAFF
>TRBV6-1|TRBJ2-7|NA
CASSDWGGAGSGHEQYF
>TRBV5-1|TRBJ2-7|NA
CASSLRVRAGSINYEQYF
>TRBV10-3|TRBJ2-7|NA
CATGGTSGAGYEQYF
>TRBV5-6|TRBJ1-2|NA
CASRRQLYGYTF
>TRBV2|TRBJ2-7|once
CASSAGLAGDRSYEQYF
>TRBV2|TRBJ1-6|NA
CASLGGARGSSYNSPLHF
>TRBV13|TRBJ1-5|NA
CASSLGQSFGKPQHF
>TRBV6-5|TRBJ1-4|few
CASSRGTNEKLFF